The count of the clone carrying this TCR beta chain is one. As yet, its antigen is unknown. It was with 60 Vbeta and 13 Jbeta primers that the PCR ran. Generated by immunoSEQ multiplex PCR, the TCRdb table keeps only in-frame clones and is missing some. This sample has some 150,000 clones, with about three quarters found just once. This entry belongs to a study of cytomegalovirus exposure and HLA in healthy donors. Study at large: Early released data had tens of millions of unique TCRs, all coming from HLA-typed donors.

CDR3 length equals 14 residues. CDR1 is ENHRY, CDR2 SYGVKD, per germline. Trimming shortened V by 4 bases and J by 3 bases, and 11 bases separated the two germline ends. General observations from the study: Earlier analysis yielded a pattern in which most TCR beta V segments were productive about 90% or about 30% of the time.

The specimen was PBMCs. The clonotype comes from a middle-aged man in good health and CMV-seropositive. This chain uses TRBV10-3 with TRBJ2-3; D unresolved. The CDR3 sequence: CAISVQTETDTQYF. The CDR3 nucleotides are TGTGCCATCAGTGTCCAAACGGAGACAGATACGCAGTATTTT.